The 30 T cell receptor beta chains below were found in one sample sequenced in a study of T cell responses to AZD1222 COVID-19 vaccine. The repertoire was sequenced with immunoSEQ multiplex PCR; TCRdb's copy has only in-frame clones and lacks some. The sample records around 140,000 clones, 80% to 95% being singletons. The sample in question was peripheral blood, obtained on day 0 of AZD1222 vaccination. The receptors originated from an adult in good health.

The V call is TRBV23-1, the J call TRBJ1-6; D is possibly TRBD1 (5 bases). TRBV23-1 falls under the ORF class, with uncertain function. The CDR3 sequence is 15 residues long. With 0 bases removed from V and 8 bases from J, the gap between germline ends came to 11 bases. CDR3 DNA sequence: TGCGCCAGCAGTCAATCCCGGGACGGTTATTCACCCCTCCACTTT. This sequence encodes CASSQSRDGYSPLHF.

This CDR3 reads CASSNAVFRGDTGELFF. The CDR3 coding sequence is TGTGCCAGCAGCAACGCGGTTTTCCGGGGCGACACCGGGGAGCTGTTTTTT. This sequence joins TRBV5-6 and TRBJ2-2; D may be TRBD1 or TRBD2 (5 bases each). Trimming cost V 4 bases and J 3 bases, with 19 bases left between them. CDR1 and CDR2 from the germline V gene are SGHDT and YYEEEE. The CDR3 extends over 17 amino acids.

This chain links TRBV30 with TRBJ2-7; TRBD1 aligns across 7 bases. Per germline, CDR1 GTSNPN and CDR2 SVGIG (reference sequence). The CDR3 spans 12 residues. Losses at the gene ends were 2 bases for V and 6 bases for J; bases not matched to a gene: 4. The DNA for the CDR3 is TGTGCCTGGAGTCCGCAGGGGGTCGAGCAGTACTTC. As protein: CAWSPQGVEQYF.

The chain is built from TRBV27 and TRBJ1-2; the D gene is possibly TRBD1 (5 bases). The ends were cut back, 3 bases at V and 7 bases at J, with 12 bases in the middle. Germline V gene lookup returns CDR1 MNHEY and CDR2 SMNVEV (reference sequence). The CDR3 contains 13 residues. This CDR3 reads CASSLGEAGGYTF. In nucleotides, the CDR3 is TGTGCCAGCAGTTTGGGGGAGGCGGGTGGCTACACCTTC.

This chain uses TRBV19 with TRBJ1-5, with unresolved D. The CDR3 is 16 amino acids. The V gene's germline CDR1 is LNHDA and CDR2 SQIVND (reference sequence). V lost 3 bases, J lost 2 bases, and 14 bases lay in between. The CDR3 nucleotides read TGTGCCAGTAGTATGGCCTTTCCTGGGCGCAATCAGCCCCAGCATTTT. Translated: CASSMAFPGRNQPQHF. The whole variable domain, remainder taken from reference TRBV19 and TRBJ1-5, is DGGITQSPKYLFRKEGQNVTLSCEQNLNHDAMYWYRQDPGQGLRLIYYSQIVNDFQKGDIAEGYSVSREKKESFPLTVTSAQKNPTAFYLCASSMAFPGRNQPQHFGDGTRLSIL.

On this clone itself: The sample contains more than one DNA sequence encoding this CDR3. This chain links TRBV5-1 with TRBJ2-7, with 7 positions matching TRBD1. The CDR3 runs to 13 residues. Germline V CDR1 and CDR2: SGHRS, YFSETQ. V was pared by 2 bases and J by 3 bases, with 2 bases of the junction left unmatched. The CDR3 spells CASSLQGHYEQYF. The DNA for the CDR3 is TGCGCCAGCAGCTTACAGGGGCACTACGAGCAGTACTTC.

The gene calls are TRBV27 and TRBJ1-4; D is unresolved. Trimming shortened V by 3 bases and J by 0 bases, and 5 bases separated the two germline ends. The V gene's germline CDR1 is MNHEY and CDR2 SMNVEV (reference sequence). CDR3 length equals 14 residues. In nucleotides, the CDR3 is TGTGCCAGCAGTTTGACAACAACTAATGAAAAACTGTTTTTT. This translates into CASSLTTTNEKLFF.

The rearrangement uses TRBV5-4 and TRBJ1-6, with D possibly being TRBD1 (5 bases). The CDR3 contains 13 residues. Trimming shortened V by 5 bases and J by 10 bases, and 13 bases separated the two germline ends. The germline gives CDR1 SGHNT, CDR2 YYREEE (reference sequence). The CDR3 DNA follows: TGTGCCAGCAGATCCGCAGGGAACTCACCCCTCCACTTT. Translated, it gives CASRSAGNSPLHF.

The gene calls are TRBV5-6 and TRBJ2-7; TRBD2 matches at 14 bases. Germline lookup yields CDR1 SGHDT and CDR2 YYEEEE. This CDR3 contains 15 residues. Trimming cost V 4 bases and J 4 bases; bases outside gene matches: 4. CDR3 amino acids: CASSIGTSGRYEQYF. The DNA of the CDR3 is TGTGCCAGCAGCATAGGGACTAGCGGGAGATACGAGCAGTACTTC.

CDR3 DNA: TGTGCCACCAGTGATTTTTGGGGGGCGCAAGCTTTCTTT. This translates into CATSDFWGAQAFF. The chain is built from TRBV24-1 and TRBJ1-1; a possible D gene is TRBD1 (6 bases). Germline CDR1 is KGHDR and CDR2 is SFDVKD. The ends were cut back, 1 base at V and 9 bases at J, with 11 bases in the middle. CDR3 length equals 13 residues.

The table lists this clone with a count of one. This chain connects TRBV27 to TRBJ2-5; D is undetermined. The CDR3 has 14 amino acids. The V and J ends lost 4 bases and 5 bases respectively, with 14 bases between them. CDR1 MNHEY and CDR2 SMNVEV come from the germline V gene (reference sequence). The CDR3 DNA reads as TGTGCCAGCAGTTCCCTGGGCAGCTTTGAGACCCAGTACTTC. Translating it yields CASSSLGSFETQYF.

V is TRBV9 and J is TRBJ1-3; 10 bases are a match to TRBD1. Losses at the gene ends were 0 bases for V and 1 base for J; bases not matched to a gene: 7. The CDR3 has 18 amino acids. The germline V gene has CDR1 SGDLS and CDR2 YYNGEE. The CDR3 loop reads CASSVERGQGMSGNTIYF. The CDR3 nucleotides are TGTGCCAGCAGCGTAGAAAGGGGACAGGGGATGTCTGGAAACACCATATATTTT.

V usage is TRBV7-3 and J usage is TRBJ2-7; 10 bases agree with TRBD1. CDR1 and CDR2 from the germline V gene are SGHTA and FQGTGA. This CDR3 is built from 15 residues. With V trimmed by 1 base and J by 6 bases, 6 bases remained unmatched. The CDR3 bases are TGTGCCAGCAGCTTAAGGGGACAGGGGAAATTCGAGCAGTACTTC. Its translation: CASSLRGQGKFEQYF. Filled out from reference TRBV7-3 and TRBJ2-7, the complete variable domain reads GAGVSQTPSNKVTEKGKYVELRCDPISGHTALYWYRQSLGQGPEFLIYFQGTGAADDSGLPNDRFFAVRPEGSVSTLKIQRTERGDSAVYLCASSLRGQGKFEQYFGPGTRLTVT.

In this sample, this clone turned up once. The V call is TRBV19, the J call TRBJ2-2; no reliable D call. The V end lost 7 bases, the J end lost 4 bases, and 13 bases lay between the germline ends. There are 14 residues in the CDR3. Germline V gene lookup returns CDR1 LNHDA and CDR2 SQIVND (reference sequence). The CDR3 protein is CASKSLMGTGELFF. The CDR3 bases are TGTGCCAGTAAGTCCCTCATGGGCACCGGGGAGCTGTTTTTT.

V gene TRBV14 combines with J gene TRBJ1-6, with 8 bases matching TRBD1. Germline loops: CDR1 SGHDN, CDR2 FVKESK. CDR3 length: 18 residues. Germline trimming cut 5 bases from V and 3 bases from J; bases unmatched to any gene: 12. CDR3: CASSSTWGTGGYNSPLHF. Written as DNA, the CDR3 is TGTGCCAGCAGCTCAACGTGGGGGACAGGCGGCTATAATTCACCCCTCCACTTT.

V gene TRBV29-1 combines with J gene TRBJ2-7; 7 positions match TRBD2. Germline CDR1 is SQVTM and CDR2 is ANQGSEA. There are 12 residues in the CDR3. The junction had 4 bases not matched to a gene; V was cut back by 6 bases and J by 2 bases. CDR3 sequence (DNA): TGCAGCGTGGGGGAGGGAGCCTACGAGCAGTACTTC. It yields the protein CSVGEGAYEQYF.

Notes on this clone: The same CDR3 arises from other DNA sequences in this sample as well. CDR3 bases: TGTGCCAGCTCACCGGACCTGAACACTGAAGCTTTCTTT. Protein: CASSPDLNTEAFF. The chain links TRBV18 to TRBJ1-1; D ambiguous. Per the germline V gene, CDR1 is KGHSH and CDR2 is LQKENI. V lost 3 bases, J lost 0 bases, and 5 bases lay in between. This CDR3 spans 13 amino acids.

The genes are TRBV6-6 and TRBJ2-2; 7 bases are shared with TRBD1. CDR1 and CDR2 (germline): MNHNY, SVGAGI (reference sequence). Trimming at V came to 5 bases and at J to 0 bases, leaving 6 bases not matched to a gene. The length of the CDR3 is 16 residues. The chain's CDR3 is CASSRQGSANTGELFF. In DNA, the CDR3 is TGTGCCAGCAGTCGACAGGGCTCCGCGAACACCGGGGAGCTGTTTTTT.

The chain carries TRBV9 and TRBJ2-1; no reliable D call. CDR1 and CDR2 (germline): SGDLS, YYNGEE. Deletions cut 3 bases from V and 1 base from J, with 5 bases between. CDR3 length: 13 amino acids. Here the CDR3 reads CASSDPSYNEQFF. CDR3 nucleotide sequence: TGTGCCAGCAGCGACCCGTCCTACAATGAGCAGTTCTTC. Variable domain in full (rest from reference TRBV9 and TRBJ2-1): DSGVTQTPKHLITATGQRVTLRCSPRSGDLSVYWYQQSLDQGLQFLIQYYNGEERAKGNILERFSAQQFPDLHSELNLSSLELGDSALYFCASSDPSYNEQFFGPGTRLTVL.

In DNA form, the CDR3 reads TGCAGCGTTGGCAGGGTAGGAGGTGAGCAGTTCTTC. Protein product: CSVGRVGGEQFF. The chain couples TRBV29-1 to TRBJ2-1, with D perhaps given as TRBD1 or TRBD2 (5 bases each). This CDR3 contains 12 residues. V was clipped by 4 bases and J by 9 bases, with 13 bases between them. Germline CDR1 is SQVTM and CDR2 is ANQGSEA.

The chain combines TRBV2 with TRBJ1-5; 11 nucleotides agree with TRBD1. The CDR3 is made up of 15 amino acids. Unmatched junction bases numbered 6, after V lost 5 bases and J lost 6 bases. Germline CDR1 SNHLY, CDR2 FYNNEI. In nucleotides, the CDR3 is TGTGCCAGCAGTCTGGACAGGGGGCCAGGTCAGCCCCAGCATTTT. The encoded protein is CASSLDRGPGQPQHF.

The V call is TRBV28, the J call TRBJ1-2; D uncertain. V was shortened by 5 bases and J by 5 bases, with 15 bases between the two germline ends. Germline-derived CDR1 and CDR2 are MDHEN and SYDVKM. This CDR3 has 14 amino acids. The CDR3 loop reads CASSRAPSFYGYTF. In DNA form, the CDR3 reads TGTGCCAGCAGTCGCGCGCCAAGTTTTTATGGCTACACCTTC.

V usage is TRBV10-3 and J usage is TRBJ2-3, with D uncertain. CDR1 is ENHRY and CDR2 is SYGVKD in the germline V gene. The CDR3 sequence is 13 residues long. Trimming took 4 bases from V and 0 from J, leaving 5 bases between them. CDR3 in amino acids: CAISAVSTDTQYF. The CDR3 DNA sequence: TGTGCCATCAGTGCGGTCAGCACAGATACGCAGTATTTT.

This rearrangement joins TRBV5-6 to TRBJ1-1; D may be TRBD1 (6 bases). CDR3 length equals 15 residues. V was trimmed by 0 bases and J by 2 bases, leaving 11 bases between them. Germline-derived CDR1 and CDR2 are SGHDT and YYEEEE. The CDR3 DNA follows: TGTGCCAGCAGCTTGGGGGGCAGGGGTAACACTGAAGCTTTCTTT. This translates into CASSLGGRGNTEAFF.

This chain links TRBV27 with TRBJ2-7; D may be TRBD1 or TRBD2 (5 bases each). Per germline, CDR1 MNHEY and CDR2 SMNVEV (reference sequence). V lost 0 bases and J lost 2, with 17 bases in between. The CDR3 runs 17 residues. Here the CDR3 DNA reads TGTGCCAGCAGTTTATCAGGGGCCGGGACCCCTCCCTACGAGCAGTACTTC. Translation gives CASSLSGAGTPPYEQYF.

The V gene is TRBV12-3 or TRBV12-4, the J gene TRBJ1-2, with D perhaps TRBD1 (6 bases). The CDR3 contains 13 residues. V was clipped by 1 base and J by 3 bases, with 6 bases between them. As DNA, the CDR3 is TGTGCCAGCAGTTTAGGGACAGACTATGGCTACACCTTC. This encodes CASSLGTDYGYTF.

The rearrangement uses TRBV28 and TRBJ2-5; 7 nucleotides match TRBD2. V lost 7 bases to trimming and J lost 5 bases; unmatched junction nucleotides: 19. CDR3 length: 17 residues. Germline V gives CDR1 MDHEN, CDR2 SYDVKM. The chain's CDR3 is CASKTRSAGAEWETQYF. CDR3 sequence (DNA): TGTGCCAGCAAAACCCGGTCGGCGGGAGCCGAGTGGGAGACCCAGTACTTC.

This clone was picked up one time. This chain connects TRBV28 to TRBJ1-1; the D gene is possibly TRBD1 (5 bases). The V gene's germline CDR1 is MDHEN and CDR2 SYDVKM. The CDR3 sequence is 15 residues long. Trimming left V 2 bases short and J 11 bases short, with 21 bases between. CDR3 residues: CASSLIGTGSWGAFF. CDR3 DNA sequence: TGTGCCAGCAGTTTAATAGGTACCGGGTCTTGGGGGGCTTTCTTT.

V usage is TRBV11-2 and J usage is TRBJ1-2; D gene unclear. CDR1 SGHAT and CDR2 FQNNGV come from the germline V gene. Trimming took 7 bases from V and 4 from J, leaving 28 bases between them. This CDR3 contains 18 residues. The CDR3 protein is CASTSSPRRPFTLYGYTF. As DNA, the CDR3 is TGTGCCAGCACTTCCTCCCCCCGGCGGCCCTTCACACTCTATGGCTACACCTTC.

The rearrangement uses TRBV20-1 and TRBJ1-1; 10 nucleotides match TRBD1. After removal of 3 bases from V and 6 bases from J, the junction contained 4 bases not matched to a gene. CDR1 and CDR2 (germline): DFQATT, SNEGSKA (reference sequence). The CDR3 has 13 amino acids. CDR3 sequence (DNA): TGCAGTGCTAGTAAGGACAGGGGGGCTGAAGCTTTCTTT. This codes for CSASKDRGAEAFF.